This T cell receptor (beta chain) was sequenced for a study of blood T cell repertoires in COVID-19. On the study more broadly: Nucleic acid was either cDNA or gDNA, and it came from T cells, B-cell-depleted T cells, or PBMCs.

V was shortened by 6 bases and J by 6 bases, with 7 bases between the two germline ends. The CDR3 is 11 residues long. Germline CDR1 LNHDA, CDR2 SQIVND (reference sequence). Cohort assignment relied on participant-reported clinical history. For recovered donors of Cohort 3, there were two negative PCRs, clearance, or symptom resolution. This clone came up once. Here immunoSEQ multiplex PCR was the method, and the copy in TCRdb shows in-frame clones only, minus some. Seen here are about 310,000 clones, around nine tenths observed once, and the top ten hold roughly 5.3%. The origin of this receptor is a man aged 55-75 years who had recovered from COVID-19. The sequenced material came from PBMCs or T cells enriched from blood (not recorded which). The V and J genes are TRBV19 and TRBJ2-3; weak D call: TRBD2 (5 bases). CDR3 amino acids: CASRTGDTQYF. CDR3 DNA: TGTGCCAGTAGAACGGGGGATACGCAGTATTTT. The full variable domain, completed using reference TRBV19 and TRBJ2-3, is DGGITQSPKYLFRKEGQNVTLSCEQNLNHDAMYWYRQDPGQGLRLIYYSQIVNDFQKGDIAEGYSVSREKKESFPLTVTSAQKNPTAFYLCASRTGDTQYFGPGTRLTVL.